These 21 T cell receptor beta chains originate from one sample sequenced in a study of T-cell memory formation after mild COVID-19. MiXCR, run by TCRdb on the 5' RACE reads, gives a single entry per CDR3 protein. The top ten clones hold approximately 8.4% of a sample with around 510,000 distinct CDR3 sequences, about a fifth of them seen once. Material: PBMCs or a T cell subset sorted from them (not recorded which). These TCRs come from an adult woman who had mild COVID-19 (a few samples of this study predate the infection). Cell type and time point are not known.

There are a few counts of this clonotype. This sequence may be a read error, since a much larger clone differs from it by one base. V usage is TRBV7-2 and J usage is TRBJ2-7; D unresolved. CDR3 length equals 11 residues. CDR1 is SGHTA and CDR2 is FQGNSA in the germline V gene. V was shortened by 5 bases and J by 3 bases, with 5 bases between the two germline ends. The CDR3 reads CASSPFYEQYF. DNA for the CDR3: TGTGCCAGCAGCCCCTTCTACGAGCAGTACTTC.

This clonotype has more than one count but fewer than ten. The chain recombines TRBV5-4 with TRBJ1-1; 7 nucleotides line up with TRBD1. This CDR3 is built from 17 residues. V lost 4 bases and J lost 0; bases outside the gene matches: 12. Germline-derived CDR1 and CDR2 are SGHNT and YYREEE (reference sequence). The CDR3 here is CASSPIHRGWMNTEAFF. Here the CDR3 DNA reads TGTGCCAGCAGCCCGATACACAGGGGATGGATGAACACTGAAGCTTTCTTT.

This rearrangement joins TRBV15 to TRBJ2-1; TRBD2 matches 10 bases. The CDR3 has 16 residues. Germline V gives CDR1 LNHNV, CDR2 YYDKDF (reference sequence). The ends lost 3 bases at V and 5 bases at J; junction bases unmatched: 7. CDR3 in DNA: TGTGCCACCAGCAGGGAGCTAGCGGGAGTCAACAATGAGCAGTTCTTC. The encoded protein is CATSRELAGVNNEQFF.

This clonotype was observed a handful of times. The CDR3 region is CASGLARGSYNEQFF. The CDR3 DNA is TGTGCCAGTGGACTAGCGAGGGGTTCCTACAATGAGCAGTTCTTC. The rearrangement joins TRBV19 to TRBJ2-1; TRBD2 aligns across 9 bases. J gave up 1 base and V 8 bases, and 6 bases lay outside the gene matches. The CDR3 sequence is 15 residues long. The germline gives CDR1 LNHDA, CDR2 SQIVND (reference sequence).

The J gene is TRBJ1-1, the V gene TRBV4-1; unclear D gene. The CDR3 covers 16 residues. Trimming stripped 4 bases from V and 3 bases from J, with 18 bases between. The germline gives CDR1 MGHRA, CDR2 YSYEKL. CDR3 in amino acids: CASSPIGNSRHTEAFF. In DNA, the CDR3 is TGCGCCAGCAGCCCGATTGGGAACAGCCGGCACACTGAAGCTTTCTTT.

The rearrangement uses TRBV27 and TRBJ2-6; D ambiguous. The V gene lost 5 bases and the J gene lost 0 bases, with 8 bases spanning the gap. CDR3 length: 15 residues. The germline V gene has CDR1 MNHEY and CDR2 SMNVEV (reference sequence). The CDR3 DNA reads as TGTGCCAGCAGTCTCATAAGCTCTGGGGCCAACGTCCTGACTTTC. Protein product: CASSLISSGANVLTF.

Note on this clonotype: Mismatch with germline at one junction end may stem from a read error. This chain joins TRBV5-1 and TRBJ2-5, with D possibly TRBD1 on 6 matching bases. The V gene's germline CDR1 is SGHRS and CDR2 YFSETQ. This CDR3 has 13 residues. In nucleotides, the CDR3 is TGTGCCAGCAGCCTCTGGACAGAAGAGACCCAGTACTTC. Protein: CASSLWTEETQYF.

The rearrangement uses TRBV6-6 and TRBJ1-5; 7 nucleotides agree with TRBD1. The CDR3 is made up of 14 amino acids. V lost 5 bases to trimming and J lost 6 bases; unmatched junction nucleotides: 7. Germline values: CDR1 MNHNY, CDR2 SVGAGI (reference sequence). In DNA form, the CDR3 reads TGTGCCAGCAGTGAGACAGGGTGGGGTCAGCCCCAGCATTTT. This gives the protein CASSETGWGQPQHF.

Written as DNA, the CDR3 is TGCGCCAGCAGTGGGGGACTAGCGGGAACCCCCAACGAGCAGTACTTC. Translating it yields CASSGGLAGTPNEQYF. The chain couples TRBV10-2 to TRBJ2-7, with 13 bases that match TRBD2. The CDR3 runs to 16 residues. The V gene end was trimmed by 4 bases and the J gene end by 5 bases; junction bases not matched to a gene: 8. CDR1 WSHSY and CDR2 SAAADI come from the germline V gene.

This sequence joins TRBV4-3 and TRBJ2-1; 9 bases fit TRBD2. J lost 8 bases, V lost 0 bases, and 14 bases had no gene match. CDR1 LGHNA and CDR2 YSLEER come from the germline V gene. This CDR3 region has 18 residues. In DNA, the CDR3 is TGCGCCAGCAGCCAAGATATAGGTAGCGGGAGTATTGTCTATGAGCAGTTCTTC. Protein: CASSQDIGSGSIVYEQFF.

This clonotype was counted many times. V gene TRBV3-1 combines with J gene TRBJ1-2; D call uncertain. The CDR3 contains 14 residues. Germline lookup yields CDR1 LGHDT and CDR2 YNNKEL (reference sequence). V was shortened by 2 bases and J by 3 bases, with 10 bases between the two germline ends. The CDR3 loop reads CASSQSGDYYGYTF. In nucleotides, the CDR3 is TGTGCCAGCAGCCAATCCGGGGATTACTATGGCTACACCTTC.

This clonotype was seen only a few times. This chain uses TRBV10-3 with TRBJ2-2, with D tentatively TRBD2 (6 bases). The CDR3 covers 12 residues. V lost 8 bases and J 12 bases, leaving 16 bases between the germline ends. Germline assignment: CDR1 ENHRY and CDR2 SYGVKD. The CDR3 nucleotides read TGTGCCATCTACTCCGGGAGTGGCCAGCTGTTTTTT. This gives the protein CAIYSGSGQLFF.

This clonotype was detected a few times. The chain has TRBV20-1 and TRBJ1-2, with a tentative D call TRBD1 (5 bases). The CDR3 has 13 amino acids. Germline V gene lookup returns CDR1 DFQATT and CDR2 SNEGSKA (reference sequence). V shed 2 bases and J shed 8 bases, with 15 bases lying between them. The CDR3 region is CSARSPSRGGYTF. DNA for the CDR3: TGCAGTGCTAGATCTCCCTCGAGGGGCGGCTACACCTTC.

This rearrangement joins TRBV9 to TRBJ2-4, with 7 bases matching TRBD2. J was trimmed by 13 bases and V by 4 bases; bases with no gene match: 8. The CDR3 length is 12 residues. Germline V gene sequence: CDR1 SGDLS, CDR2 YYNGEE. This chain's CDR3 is CASSPGRGVQYF. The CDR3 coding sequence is TGTGCCAGCAGCCCGGGGAGGGGTGTCCAGTACTTC.

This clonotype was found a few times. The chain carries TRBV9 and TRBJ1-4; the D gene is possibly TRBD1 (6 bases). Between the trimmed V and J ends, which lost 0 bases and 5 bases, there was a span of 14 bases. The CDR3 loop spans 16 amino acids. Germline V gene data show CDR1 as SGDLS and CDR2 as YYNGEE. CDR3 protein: CASSVEGGQPNEKLFF. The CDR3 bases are TGTGCCAGCAGCGTAGAAGGGGGACAACCCAATGAAAAACTGTTTTTT.

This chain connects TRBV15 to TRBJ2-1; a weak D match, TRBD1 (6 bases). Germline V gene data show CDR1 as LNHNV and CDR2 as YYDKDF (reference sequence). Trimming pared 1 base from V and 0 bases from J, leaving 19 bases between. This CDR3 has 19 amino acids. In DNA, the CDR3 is TGTGCCACCAGCAGAGGAGGCGTCAGGGGTGACGGCTCCTACAATGAGCAGTTCTTC. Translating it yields CATSRGGVRGDGSYNEQFF.

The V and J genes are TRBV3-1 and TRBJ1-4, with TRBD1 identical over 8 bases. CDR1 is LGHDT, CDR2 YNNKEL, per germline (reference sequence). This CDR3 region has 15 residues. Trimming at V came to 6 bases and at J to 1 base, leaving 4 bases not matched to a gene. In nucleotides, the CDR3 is TGTGCCAGCAGGATCACAGGGGGAACTAATGAAAAACTGTTTTTT. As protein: CASRITGGTNEKLFF.

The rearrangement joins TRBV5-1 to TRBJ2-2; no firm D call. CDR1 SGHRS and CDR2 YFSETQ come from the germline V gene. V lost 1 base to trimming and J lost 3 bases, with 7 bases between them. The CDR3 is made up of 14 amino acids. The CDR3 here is CASSLRVDTGELFF. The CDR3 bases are TGCGCCAGCAGCTTGCGGGTCGACACCGGGGAGCTGTTTTTT.

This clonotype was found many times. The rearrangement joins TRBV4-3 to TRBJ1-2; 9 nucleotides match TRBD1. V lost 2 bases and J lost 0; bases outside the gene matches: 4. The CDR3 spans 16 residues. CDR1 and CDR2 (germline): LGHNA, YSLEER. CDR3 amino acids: CASSQRTGDPNYGYTF. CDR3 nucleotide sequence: TGCGCCAGCAGCCAAAGGACAGGGGATCCTAACTATGGCTACACCTTC.

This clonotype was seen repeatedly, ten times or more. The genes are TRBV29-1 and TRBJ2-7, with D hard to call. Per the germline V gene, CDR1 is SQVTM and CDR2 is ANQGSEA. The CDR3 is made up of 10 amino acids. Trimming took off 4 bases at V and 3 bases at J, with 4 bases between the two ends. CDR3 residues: CSVAGYEQYF. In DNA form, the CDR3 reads TGCAGCGTTGCGGGCTACGAGCAGTACTTC.

The CDR3 region is CASSTWQGYEQYF. The CDR3 nucleotides read TGCGCCAGCAGCACCTGGCAGGGGTACGAGCAGTACTTC. The J gene is TRBJ2-7, the V gene TRBV5-1, with D possibly TRBD1 on 6 matching bases. The CDR3 extends over 13 amino acids. Per the germline V gene, CDR1 is SGHRS and CDR2 is YFSETQ. Trimming shortened V by 4 bases and J by 4 bases, and 12 bases separated the two germline ends.